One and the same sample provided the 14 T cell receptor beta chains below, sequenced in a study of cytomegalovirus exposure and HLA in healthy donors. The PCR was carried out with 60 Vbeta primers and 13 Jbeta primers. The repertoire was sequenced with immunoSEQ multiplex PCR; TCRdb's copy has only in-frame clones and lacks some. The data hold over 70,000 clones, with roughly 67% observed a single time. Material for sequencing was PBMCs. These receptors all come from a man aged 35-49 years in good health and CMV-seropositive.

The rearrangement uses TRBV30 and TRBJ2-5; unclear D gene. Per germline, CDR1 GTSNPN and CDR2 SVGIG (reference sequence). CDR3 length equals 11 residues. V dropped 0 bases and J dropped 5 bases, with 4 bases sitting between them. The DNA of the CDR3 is TGTGCCTGGAGTGTACAGGAGACCCAGTACTTC. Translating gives CAWSVQETQYF.

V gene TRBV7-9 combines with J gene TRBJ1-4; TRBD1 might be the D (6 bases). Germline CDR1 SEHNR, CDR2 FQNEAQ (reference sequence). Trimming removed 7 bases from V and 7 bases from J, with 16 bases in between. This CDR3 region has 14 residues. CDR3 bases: TGTGCCAGCACCACGACAGGAGCCGCTGAAAAACTGTTTTTT. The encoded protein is CASTTTGAAEKLFF.

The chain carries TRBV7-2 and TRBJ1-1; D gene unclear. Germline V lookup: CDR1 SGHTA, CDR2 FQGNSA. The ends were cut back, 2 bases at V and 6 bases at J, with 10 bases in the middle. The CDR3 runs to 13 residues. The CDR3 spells CASSLQTRAEAFF. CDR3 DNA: TGTGCCAGCAGCTTACAGACTCGGGCTGAAGCTTTCTTT.

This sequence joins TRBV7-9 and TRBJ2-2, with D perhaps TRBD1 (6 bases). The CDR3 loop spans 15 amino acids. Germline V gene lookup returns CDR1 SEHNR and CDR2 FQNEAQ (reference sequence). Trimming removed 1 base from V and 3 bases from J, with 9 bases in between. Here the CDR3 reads CASSLGAGDTGELFF. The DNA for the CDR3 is TGTGCCAGCAGCTTAGGAGCAGGGGACACCGGGGAGCTGTTTTTT. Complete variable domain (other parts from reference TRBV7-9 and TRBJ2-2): DTGVSQNPRHKITKRGQNVTFRCDPISEHNRLYWYRQTLGQGPEFLTYFQNEAQLEKSRLLSDRFSAERPKGSFSTLEIQRTEQGDSAMYLCASSLGAGDTGELFFGEGSRLTVL.

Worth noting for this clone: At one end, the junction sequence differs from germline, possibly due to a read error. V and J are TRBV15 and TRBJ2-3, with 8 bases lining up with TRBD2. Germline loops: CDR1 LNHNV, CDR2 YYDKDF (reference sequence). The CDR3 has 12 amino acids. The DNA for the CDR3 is TGTGCCACCAGCAGAACTAGCGGTCCGGGGGTCTTT. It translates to CATSRTSGPGVF.

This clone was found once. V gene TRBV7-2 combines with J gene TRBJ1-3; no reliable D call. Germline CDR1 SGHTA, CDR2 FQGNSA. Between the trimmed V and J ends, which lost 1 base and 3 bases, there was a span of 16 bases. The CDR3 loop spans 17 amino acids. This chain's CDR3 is CASSLESVVAGGNTIYF. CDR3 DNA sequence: TGTGCCAGCAGCTTAGAGTCAGTGGTGGCAGGTGGAAACACCATATATTTT. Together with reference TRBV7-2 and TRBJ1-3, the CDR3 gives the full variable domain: GAGVSQSPSNKVTEKGKDVELRCDPISGHTALYWYRQSLGQGLEFLIYFQGNSAPDKSGLPSDRFSAERTGGSVSTLTIQRTQQEDSAVYLCASSLESVVAGGNTIYFGEGSWLTVV.

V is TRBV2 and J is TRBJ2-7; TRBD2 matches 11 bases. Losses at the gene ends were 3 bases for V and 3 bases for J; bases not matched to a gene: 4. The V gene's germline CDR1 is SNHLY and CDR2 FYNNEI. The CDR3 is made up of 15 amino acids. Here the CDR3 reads CASSEVGTSGYEQYF. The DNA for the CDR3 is TGTGCCAGCAGTGAGGTTGGGACTAGCGGCTACGAGCAGTACTTC.

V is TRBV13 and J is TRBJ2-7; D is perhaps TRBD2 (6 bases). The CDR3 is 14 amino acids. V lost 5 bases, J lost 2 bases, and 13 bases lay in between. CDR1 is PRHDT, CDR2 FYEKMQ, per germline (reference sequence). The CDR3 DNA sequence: TGTGCCAGCAGCCCCGGGACTGAGCCCTACGAGCAGTACTTC. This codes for CASSPGTEPYEQYF.

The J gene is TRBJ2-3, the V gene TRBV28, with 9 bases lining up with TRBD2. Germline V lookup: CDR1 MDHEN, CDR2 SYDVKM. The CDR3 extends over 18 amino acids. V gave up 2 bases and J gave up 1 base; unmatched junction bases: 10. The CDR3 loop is CASSLPPALAGRTDTQYF. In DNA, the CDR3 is TGTGCCAGCAGTTTACCCCCTGCCCTAGCGGGGCGCACAGATACGCAGTATTTT. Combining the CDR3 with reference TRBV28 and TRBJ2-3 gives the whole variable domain DVKVTQSSRYLVKRTGEKVFLECVQDMDHENMFWYRQDPGLGLRLIYFSYDVKMKEKGDIPEGYSVSREKKERFSLILESASTNQTSMYLCASSLPPALAGRTDTQYFGPGTRLTVL.

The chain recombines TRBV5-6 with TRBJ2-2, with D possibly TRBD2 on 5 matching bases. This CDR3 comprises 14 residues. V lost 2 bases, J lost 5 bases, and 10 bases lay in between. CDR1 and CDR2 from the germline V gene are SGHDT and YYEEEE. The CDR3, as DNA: TGTGCCAGCAGCTTACGGGGTTGGACCGGGGAGCTGTTTTTT. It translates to CASSLRGWTGELFF.

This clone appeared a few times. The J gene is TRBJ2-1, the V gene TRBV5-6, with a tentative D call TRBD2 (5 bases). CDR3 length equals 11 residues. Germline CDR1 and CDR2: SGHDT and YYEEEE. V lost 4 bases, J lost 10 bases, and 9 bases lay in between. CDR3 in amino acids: CASSAGIEQFF. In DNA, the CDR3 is TGTGCCAGCAGCGCGGGTATAGAGCAGTTCTTC.

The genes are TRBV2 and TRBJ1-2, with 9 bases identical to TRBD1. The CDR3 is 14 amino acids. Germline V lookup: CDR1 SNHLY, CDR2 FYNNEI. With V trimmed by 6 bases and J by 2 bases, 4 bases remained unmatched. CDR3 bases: TGTGCCAGCAGACCGGGACAGGGCAACTATGGCTACACCTTC. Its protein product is CASRPGQGNYGYTF.

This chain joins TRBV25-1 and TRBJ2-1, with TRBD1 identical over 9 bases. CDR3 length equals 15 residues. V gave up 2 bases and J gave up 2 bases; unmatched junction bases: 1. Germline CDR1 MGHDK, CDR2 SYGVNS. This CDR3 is CASSEGTGPYNEQFF. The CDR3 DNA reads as TGTGCCAGCAGTGAAGGGACAGGGCCCTACAATGAGCAGTTCTTC.

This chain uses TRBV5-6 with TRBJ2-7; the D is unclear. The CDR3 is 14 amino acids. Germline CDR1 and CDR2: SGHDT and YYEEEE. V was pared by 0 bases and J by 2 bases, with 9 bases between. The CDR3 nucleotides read TGTGCCAGCAGCTTGGGCGCCAGGCCCTACGAGCAGTACTTC. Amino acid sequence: CASSLGARPYEQYF. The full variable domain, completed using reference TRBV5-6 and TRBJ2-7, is DAGVTQSPTHLIKTRGQQVTLRCSPKSGHDTVSWYQQALGQGPQFIFQYYEEEERQRGNFPDRFSGHQFPNYSSELNVNALLLGDSALYLCASSLGARPYEQYFGPGTRLTVT.